This T cell receptor beta chain emerged from a study of CD8 T cells in ankylosing spondylitis. Whole-study findings and limits: Past studies reported some motif variants in reactive arthritis synovial fluid and blood. Seemingly distinctive of ankylosing spondylitis blood was a TCR beta motif formed by eight highly homologous variants. Clones that were linked to disease were CD8+ and were relatively rare in peripheral blood. According to the report, clones linked to the disease were significantly enriched in matched synovial fluid samples taken from ankylosing spondylitis patients.

The V and J ends lost 5 bases and 7 bases respectively, with 3 bases between them. The CDR3 has 10 amino acids. Germline CDR1 is SGHAT and CDR2 is FQDESV (reference sequence). As the method for making TCR beta libraries, quantitative 5'-RACE with molecular barcodes was used. TCRdb called the 5' RACE reads again in MiXCR, with one record for every CDR3 protein. The top ten clones hold approximately 7% of a sample with about 540,000 distinct CDR3 sequences, over 9.5% of them seen once. Concerning this clonotype itself: Its specificity is not known.

The V call is TRBV11-1, the J call TRBJ2-4, with unresolved D. This receptor was taken from a male donor with ankylosing spondylitis. Input material: blood, either unsorted or a sorted T cell fraction (not recorded which). The CDR3 DNA is TGTGCCAGCAGCAATAACATTCAGTACTTC. It translates to CASSNNIQYF.